The 17 T cell receptor beta chains below all came from one sample that was sequenced in a study of human T cells and chemical hapten exposure. TCRdb itself ran the RACE reads through MiXCR, one entry per CDR3 protein. Among 140,000 or so distinct CDR3 sequences listed, 12% were seen once. This sample's time point: patch test 2, 6 weeks after DPC sensitization. Treatment: therapeutic diphenylcyclopropenone sensitization with weekly scalp DPC. Here the sequenced sample was whole blood, taken in connection with sensitization to the hapten diphenylcyclopropenone (DPC). These receptor sequences come from a woman aged 50 to 65 with alopecia areata. Some clones in this sample may be carry-over from other donors' samples.

The gene calls are TRBV20-1 and TRBJ2-2, with D tentatively TRBD1 (6 bases). V was shortened by 5 bases and J by 9 bases, with 25 bases between the two germline ends. Germline assignment: CDR1 DFQATT and CDR2 SNEGSKA (reference sequence). The CDR3 is made up of 16 amino acids. CDR3 residues: CSAPDRQHRNTRELFF. The CDR3 DNA is TGCAGTGCTCCGGACAGACAACATCGTAATACCCGGGAGCTGTTTTTT.

The gene calls are TRBV12-3 or TRBV12-4 and TRBJ1-5, with 8 bases lining up with TRBD1. The CDR3 totals 13 residues. V lost 8 bases to trimming and J lost 3 bases; unmatched junction nucleotides: 3. The CDR3 loop is CASGQGFNQPQHF. The CDR3 DNA sequence: TGTGCCAGCGGACAGGGTTTCAATCAGCCCCAGCATTTT.

This clonotype was observed a handful of times. J is TRBJ2-5 and V is TRBV6-5; no definite D call. V was shortened by 5 bases and J by 1 base, with 11 bases between the two germline ends. From germline, CDR1 is MNHEY and CDR2 SVGAGI. CDR3 size: 14 residues. Here the CDR3 DNA reads TGTGCCAGCAGTCCCGACGGCCTCCAAGAGACCCAGTACTTC. This encodes CASSPDGLQETQYF.

The chain employs TRBV5-1 and TRBJ2-2, with D possibly being TRBD2 (6 bases). The CDR3 contains 14 residues. The germline gives CDR1 SGHRS, CDR2 YFSETQ. V was trimmed by 4 bases and J by 2 bases, leaving 9 bases between them. The CDR3 region has the DNA TGCGCCAGCAGCAGGGGACTTAACACCGGGGAGCTGTTTTTT. Its translation is CASSRGLNTGELFF.

V and J are TRBV7-3 and TRBJ2-1; maybe TRBD2 (6 bases). Deletions cut 4 bases from V and 5 bases from J, with 15 bases between. Germline loops: CDR1 SGHTA, CDR2 FQGTGA. The CDR3 totals 15 residues. The CDR3: CASSSYRDSDNEQFF. As DNA, the CDR3 is TGTGCCAGCAGCTCTTACCGGGACTCAGACAATGAGCAGTTCTTC. Using reference TRBV7-3 and TRBJ2-1 for the parts outside the CDR3, the full variable domain is GAGVSQTPSNKVTEKGKYVELRCDPISGHTALYWYRQSLGQGPEFLIYFQGTGAADDSGLPNDRFFAVRPEGSVSTLKIQRTERGDSAVYLCASSSYRDSDNEQFFGPGTRLTVL.

J is TRBJ2-1 and V is TRBV7-9; 8 bases match TRBD2. Germline CDR1 is SEHNR and CDR2 is FQNEAQ (reference sequence). Trimming cost V 3 bases and J 6 bases; bases outside gene matches: 7. The CDR3 loop spans 15 amino acids. Here the CDR3 reads CASSLKAGAINEQFF. The CDR3 DNA sequence: TGTGCCAGCAGCTTGAAAGCGGGAGCCATCAATGAGCAGTTCTTC. Combining the CDR3 with reference TRBV7-9 and TRBJ2-1 gives the whole variable domain DTGVSQNPRHKITKRGQNVTFRCDPISEHNRLYWYRQTLGQGPEFLTYFQNEAQLEKSRLLSDRFSAERPKGSFSTLEIQRTEQGDSAMYLCASSLKAGAINEQFFGPGTRLTVL.

The table lists this clonotype with many counts. The chain recombines TRBV12-3 or TRBV12-4 with TRBJ1-5, with D possibly being TRBD1 (5 bases). V was trimmed by 6 bases and J by 3 bases, leaving 15 bases between them. The CDR3 is 15 amino acids. The CDR3 is CASSRAGRANQPQHF. The CDR3 coding sequence is TGTGCCAGCAGCAGGGCCGGGCGGGCCAATCAGCCCCAGCATTTT.

This clonotype was counted at least ten times. This chain links TRBV19 with TRBJ2-7, with 10 bases fitting TRBD2. Germline-derived CDR1 and CDR2 are LNHDA and SQIVND (reference sequence). With V trimmed by 7 bases and J by 5 bases, 20 bases remained unmatched. The CDR3 runs 18 residues. The DNA for the CDR3 is TGTGCCAGTAAAAACAGCGGGAGGGACAAACGGGCTGATAACGAGCAGTACTTC. It codes for CASKNSGRDKRADNEQYF.

This clonotype has at least ten counts. The rearrangement joins TRBV6-2 or TRBV6-3 to TRBJ2-3; 7 bases are a match to TRBD2. This CDR3 region has 16 residues. Per the germline V gene, CDR1 is MNHEY and CDR2 is SVGEGT. The junction had 9 bases not matched to a gene; V was cut back by 6 bases and J by 0 bases. Written as DNA, the CDR3 is TGTGCCAGCAGATCCGACCGGCGGGAGAGCACAGATACGCAGTATTTT. Residues: CASRSDRRESTDTQYF.

This chain uses TRBV19 with TRBJ2-1; TRBD1 matches at 7 bases. The CDR3 sequence is 15 residues long. The V gene end was trimmed by 4 bases and the J gene end by 5 bases; junction bases not matched to a gene: 8. Germline assignment: CDR1 LNHDA and CDR2 SQIVND (reference sequence). The CDR3 is CASSREQGVDNEQFF. CDR3 in DNA: TGTGCCAGTAGTAGGGAGCAGGGGGTTGACAATGAGCAGTTCTTC.

This clonotype was seen only a few times. The chain is built from TRBV19 and TRBJ2-5; TRBD2 aligns across 10 bases. This CDR3 is 17 amino acids long. Trimming removed 3 bases from V and 7 bases from J; junction bases left unmatched: 14. Germline-derived CDR1 and CDR2 are LNHDA and SQIVND (reference sequence). The CDR3 loop is CASSISIGLAGVGTQYF. CDR3 DNA sequence: TGTGCCAGTAGTATCTCTATCGGGCTAGCGGGAGTCGGGACCCAGTACTTC.

The CDR3, as DNA: TGCGCCAGCAGCTTACCGGGACAGCCCCAAGAGACCCAGTACTTC. Translated, it gives CASSLPGQPQETQYF. This chain connects TRBV5-1 to TRBJ2-5; 7 bases are shared with TRBD1. Trimming cost V 2 bases and J 1 base; bases outside gene matches: 5. This CDR3 is built from 15 residues. Germline V gene sequence: CDR1 SGHRS, CDR2 YFSETQ.

This rearrangement joins TRBV28 to TRBJ2-5; D is perhaps TRBD1 (7 bases). Germline V lookup: CDR1 MDHEN, CDR2 SYDVKM. The germline V and J ends were trimmed by 5 bases and 0 bases, with 13 bases remaining between them. The CDR3 has 15 amino acids. The CDR3 loop is CASSQGGQYQETQYF. Here the CDR3 DNA reads TGTGCCAGCAGTCAGGGGGGACAATACCAAGAGACCCAGTACTTC.

The sample holds many counts of this clonotype. The J gene is TRBJ2-1, the V gene TRBV7-6; the D gene is possibly TRBD1 (5 bases). V was shortened by 0 bases and J by 4 bases, with 10 bases between the two germline ends. The CDR3 covers 15 residues. In germline, CDR1 is SGHVS, CDR2 FNYEAQ. CDR3: CASSLAPSGYNEQFF. The CDR3, as DNA: TGTGCCAGCAGCTTAGCGCCCTCAGGGTACAATGAGCAGTTCTTC.

There are many counts of this clonotype. The rearrangement links TRBV9 to TRBJ2-3, with 15 bases fitting TRBD2. The CDR3 is made up of 18 amino acids. With V trimmed by 2 bases and J by 0 bases, 4 bases remained unmatched. Germline lookup yields CDR1 SGDLS and CDR2 YYNGEE. CDR3 nucleotides: TGTGCCAGCAGCGTTAGGACTAGCGGGAGGGCCAGCACAGATACGCAGTATTTT. Translated: CASSVRTSGRASTDTQYF.

This clonotype was recorded at least ten times. This chain connects TRBV5-1 to TRBJ1-1; no firm D call. V was cut by 6 bases and J by 0 bases, with 21 bases left in between. The CDR3 is 17 amino acids. Germline V gives CDR1 SGHRS, CDR2 YFSETQ. CDR3 residues: CASNTGRYDILNTEAFF. The CDR3 DNA is TGCGCCAGCAACACCGGGAGATACGATATCTTGAACACTGAAGCTTTCTTT. The entire variable domain, with the rest obtained from reference TRBV5-1 and TRBJ1-1, is as follows: KAGVTQTPRYLIKTRGQQVTLSCSPISGHRSVSWYQQTPGQGLQFLFEYFSETQRNKGNFPGRFSGRQFSNSRSEMNVSTLELGDSALYLCASNTGRYDILNTEAFFGQGTRLTVV.

This clonotype was counted many times. The gene calls are TRBV5-1 and TRBJ2-2; D call uncertain. Germline V lookup: CDR1 SGHRS, CDR2 YFSETQ. The CDR3 loop spans 13 amino acids. Between the trimmed V and J ends, which lost 2 bases and 5 bases, there was a span of 7 bases. The CDR3 nucleotides read TGCGCCAGCAGCTTATCGGTTACCGGGGAGCTGTTTTTT. Translating gives CASSLSVTGELFF.